A single sample is the source of the 12 T cell receptor beta chains below, sequenced in a study of blood T cell repertoires in COVID-19. This table comes from immunoSEQ multiplex PCR, and its TCRdb copy is limited to in-frame clones, with some not included. The table lists under 350,000 clones, 90% of them singletons. The sequencing sample was made of PBMCs or T cells enriched from blood (not recorded which). These receptor sequences come from a man between 60 and 70 years old who had recovered from COVID-19.

The chain carries TRBV6-6 and TRBJ1-5; 7 bases line up with TRBD1. The V gene's germline CDR1 is MNHNY and CDR2 SVGAGI (reference sequence). The CDR3 consists of 16 residues. The V gene end was trimmed by 2 bases and the J gene end by 3 bases; junction bases not matched to a gene: 7. The CDR3 nucleotides read TGTGCCAGCAGTTACGGCTACAGGGGTTACAATCAGCCCCAGCATTTT. Its protein product is CASSYGYRGYNQPQHF.

This clone was detected a few times. The rearrangement joins TRBV2 to TRBJ1-2; D unresolved. Germline CDR1 reads SNHLY; CDR2 reads FYNNEI. V lost 6 bases and J lost 2, with 7 bases in between. The CDR3 loop spans 12 amino acids. The CDR3 bases are TGTGCCAGCAGGACACAGAACTATGGCTACACCTTC. Amino acid sequence: CASRTQNYGYTF.

The rearrangement uses TRBV19 and TRBJ2-2; 10 bases match TRBD2. Germline loops: CDR1 LNHDA, CDR2 SQIVND (reference sequence). V lost 7 bases and J lost 8; bases outside the gene matches: 10. The CDR3 is 15 amino acids. The CDR3 bases are TGTGCCAGTAAGGAAGCGGGAGGGGTAATTGGGGAGCTGTTTTTT. Translated: CASKEAGGVIGELFF.

The genes are TRBV23-1 and TRBJ1-1, with unresolved D. TRBV23-1 is recorded as an ORF, its role being uncertain. V gave up 4 bases and J gave up 1 base, with 10 bases separating them. CDR3 length equals 14 residues. The CDR3 DNA follows: TGCGCCAGCAGTCCCCCCCACAGGAACACTGAAGCTTTCTTT. This encodes CASSPPHRNTEAFF.

This chain connects TRBV10-3 to TRBJ2-7; 9 bases line up with TRBD2. Germline values: CDR1 ENHRY, CDR2 SYGVKD. This CDR3 contains 12 residues. V lost 7 bases, J lost 8 bases, and 6 bases stayed unmatched. The CDR3, as DNA: TGTGCCATCACCGAGGCGGGAGGGAAGCAGTACTTC. It is translated as CAITEAGGKQYF.

V gene TRBV19 combines with J gene TRBJ2-2; D is unclear. V lost 3 bases to trimming and J lost 6 bases, with 5 bases between them. Germline V gives CDR1 LNHDA, CDR2 SQIVND (reference sequence). The CDR3 is 12 residues long. CDR3 sequence: CASSITAGELFF. The DNA of the CDR3 is TGTGCCAGTAGTATTACGGCCGGGGAGCTGTTTTTT.

This chain connects TRBV14 to TRBJ2-7; 8 positions agree with TRBD2. Germline V lookup: CDR1 SGHDN, CDR2 FVKESK. Trimming at V came to 1 base and at J to 5 bases, leaving 4 bases not matched to a gene. The CDR3 sequence is 14 residues long. The CDR3 coding sequence is TGTGCCAGCAGCCAAGGCTTGCGGGGGGACGAGCAGTACTTC. Amino acid sequence: CASSQGLRGDEQYF.

This chain uses TRBV3-1 (or the pseudogene TRBV3-2) with TRBJ2-5; 8 positions match TRBD2. This CDR3 is built from 18 residues. Per germline, CDR1 LGHDT and CDR2 YNNKEL (reference sequence). V shed 1 base, J shed 2 bases, and the junction held 12 bases outside the gene matches. In DNA form, the CDR3 reads TGTGCCAGCAGCCAAGTCGGTATCCAGCGGGGGCTGCAAGAGACCCAGTACTTC. Translation gives CASSQVGIQRGLQETQYF.

This clone was counted a few times. The chain employs TRBV2 and TRBJ1-2; 7 bases agree with TRBD1. V was clipped by 10 bases and J by 8 bases; unmatched bases: 4. CDR1 is SNHLY, CDR2 FYNNEI, per germline. This CDR3 comprises 10 residues. The CDR3 sequence: CAIQGVGYTF. For the CDR3, the DNA is TGTGCCATCCAGGGGGTCGGCTACACCTTC.

The chain has TRBV2 and TRBJ2-7, with a tentative D call TRBD2 (6 bases). The CDR3 runs 14 residues. The V end lost 8 bases, the J end lost 3 bases, and 17 bases lay between the germline ends. Per germline, CDR1 SNHLY and CDR2 FYNNEI. This chain's CDR3 is CASEGGAGSYEQYF. CDR3 DNA sequence: TGTGCCAGCGAAGGTGGGGCGGGAAGCTACGAGCAGTACTTC.

The V call is TRBV29-1, the J call TRBJ2-5; no firm D call. The length of the CDR3 is 11 residues. Looked up from germline, CDR1 is SQVTM and CDR2 is ANQGSEA. Trimming stripped 5 bases from V and 5 bases from J, with 9 bases between. CDR3 protein: CSVLFRETQYF. Written as DNA, the CDR3 is TGCAGCGTTTTGTTTCGGGAGACCCAGTACTTC.

This CDR3 is CASSILAGRYNEQFF. DNA of the CDR3: TGTGCCAGCAGTATACTAGCGGGGCGTTACAATGAGCAGTTCTTC. The chain has TRBV27 and TRBJ2-1; TRBD2 matches 10 bases. The CDR3 consists of 15 residues. Germline CDR1 and CDR2: MNHEY and SMNVEV (reference sequence). V was clipped by 5 bases and J by 4 bases; unmatched bases: 5.